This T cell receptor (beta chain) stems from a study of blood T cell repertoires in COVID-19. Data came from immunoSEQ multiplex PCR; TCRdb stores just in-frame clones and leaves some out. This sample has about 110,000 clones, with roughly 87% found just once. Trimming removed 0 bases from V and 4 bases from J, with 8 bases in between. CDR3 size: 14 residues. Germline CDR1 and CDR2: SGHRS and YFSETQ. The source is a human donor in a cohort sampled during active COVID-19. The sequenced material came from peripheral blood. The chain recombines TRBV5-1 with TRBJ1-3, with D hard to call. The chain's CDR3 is CASSLGTEGNTIYF. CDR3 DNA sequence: TGCGCCAGCAGCTTGGGAACAGAAGGAAACACCATATATTTT.